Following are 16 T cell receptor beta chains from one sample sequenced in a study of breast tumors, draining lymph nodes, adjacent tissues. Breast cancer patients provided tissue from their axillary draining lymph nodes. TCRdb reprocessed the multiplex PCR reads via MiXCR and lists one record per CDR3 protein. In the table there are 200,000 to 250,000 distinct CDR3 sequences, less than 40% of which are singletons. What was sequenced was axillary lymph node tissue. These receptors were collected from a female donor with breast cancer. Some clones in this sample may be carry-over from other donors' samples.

The chain's CDR3 is CASSPGLAVTDTQHF. The CDR3 coding sequence is TGTGCCAGCAGCCCGGGACTAGCAGTCACAGATACGCAGCATTTT. The V gene is TRBV5-4, the J gene TRBJ2-3; D is perhaps TRBD1 (5 bases). The J call is uncertain, as TRBJ1-5 better fits the DNA end. The CDR3 contains 15 residues. Per the germline V gene, CDR1 is SGHNT and CDR2 is YYREEE (reference sequence).

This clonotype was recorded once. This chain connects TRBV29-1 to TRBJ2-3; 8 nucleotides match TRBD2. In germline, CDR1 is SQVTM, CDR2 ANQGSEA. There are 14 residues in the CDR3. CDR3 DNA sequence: TGCAGTTTAGTAGCGGGATTTACCACAGATACGCAGTATTTT. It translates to CSLVAGFTTDTQYF.

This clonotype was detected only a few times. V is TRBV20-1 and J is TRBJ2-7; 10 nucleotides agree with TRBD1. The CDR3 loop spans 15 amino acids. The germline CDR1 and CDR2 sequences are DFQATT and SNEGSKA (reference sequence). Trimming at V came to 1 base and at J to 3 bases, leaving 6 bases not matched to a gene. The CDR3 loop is CSARGDRGLGYEQYF. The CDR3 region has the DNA TGCAGTGCTAGAGGGGACAGGGGTCTGGGCTACGAGCAGTACTTC.

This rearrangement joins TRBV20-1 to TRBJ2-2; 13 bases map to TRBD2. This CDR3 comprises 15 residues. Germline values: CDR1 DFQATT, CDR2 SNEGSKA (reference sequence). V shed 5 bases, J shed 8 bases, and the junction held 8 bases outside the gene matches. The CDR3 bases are TGCAGTGCTGGAGGGGGACTAGCGGGAACGGGGGAGCTGTTTTTT. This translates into CSAGGGLAGTGELFF.

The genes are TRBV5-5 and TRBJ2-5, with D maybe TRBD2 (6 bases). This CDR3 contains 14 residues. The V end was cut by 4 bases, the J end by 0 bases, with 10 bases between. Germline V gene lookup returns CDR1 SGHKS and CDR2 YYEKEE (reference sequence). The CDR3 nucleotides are TGTGCCAGCAGCAGAGGGGACTACCAAGAGACCCAGTACTTC. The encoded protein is CASSRGDYQETQYF. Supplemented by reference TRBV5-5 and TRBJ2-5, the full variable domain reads DAGVTQSPTHLIKTRGQQVTLRCSPISGHKSVSWYQQVLGQGPQFIFQYYEKEERGRGNFPDRFSARQFPNYSSELNVNALLLGDSALYLCASSRGDYQETQYFGPGTRLLVL.

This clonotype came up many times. In nucleotides, the CDR3 is TGTGCCAGCAGCTTCCGGGATCCTAGCACAGATACGCAGTATTTT. This translates into CASSFRDPSTDTQYF. The chain recombines TRBV11-2 with TRBJ2-3; possibly TRBD2 for D (5 bases). The CDR3 sequence is 15 residues long. The V end was cut by 3 bases, the J end by 0 bases, with 10 bases between. Germline V CDR1 and CDR2: SGHAT, FQNNGV.

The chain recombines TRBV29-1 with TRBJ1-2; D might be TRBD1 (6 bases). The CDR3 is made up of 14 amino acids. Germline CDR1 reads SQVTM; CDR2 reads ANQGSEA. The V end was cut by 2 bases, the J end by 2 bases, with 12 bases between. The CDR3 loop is CSVEKPDRNYGYTF. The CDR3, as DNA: TGCAGCGTTGAAAAACCGGACAGAAACTATGGCTACACCTTC.

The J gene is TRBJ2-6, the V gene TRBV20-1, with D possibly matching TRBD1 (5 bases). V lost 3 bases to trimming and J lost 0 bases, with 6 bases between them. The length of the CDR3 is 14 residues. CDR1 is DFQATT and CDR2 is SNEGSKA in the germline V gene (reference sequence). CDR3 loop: CSARQGSGANVLTF. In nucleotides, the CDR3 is TGCAGTGCTAGGCAGGGCTCTGGGGCCAACGTCCTGACTTTC.

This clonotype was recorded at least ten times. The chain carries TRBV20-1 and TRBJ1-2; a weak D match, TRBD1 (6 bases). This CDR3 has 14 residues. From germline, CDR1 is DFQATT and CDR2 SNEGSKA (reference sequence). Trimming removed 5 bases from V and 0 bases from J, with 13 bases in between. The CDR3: CSAPDRLANYGYTF. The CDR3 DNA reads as TGCAGTGCTCCTGACAGGTTAGCTAACTATGGCTACACCTTC.

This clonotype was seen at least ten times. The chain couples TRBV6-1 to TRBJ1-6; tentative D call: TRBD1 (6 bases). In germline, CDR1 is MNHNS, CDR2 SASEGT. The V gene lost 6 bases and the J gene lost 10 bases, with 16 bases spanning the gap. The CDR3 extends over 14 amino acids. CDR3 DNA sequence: TGTGCCAGCAGCCGAGACATAGGGGGGTCACCCCTCCACTTT. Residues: CASSRDIGGSPLHF.

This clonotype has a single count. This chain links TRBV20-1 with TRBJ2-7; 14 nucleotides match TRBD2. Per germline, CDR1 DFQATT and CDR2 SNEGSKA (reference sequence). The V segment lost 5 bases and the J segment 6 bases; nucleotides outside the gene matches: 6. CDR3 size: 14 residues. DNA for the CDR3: TGCAGTGCTGGGGGACTAGCGGGAGTTAGCGAGCAGTACTTC. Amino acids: CSAGGLAGVSEQYF.

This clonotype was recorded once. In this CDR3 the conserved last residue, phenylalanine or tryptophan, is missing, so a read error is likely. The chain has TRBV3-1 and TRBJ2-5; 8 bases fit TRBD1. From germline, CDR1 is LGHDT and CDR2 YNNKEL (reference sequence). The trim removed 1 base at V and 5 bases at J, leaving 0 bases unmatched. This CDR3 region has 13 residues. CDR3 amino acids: CASSQGTGETQYL. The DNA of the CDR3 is TGTGCCAGCAGCCAAGGGACAGGGGAGACCCAGTACCTC.

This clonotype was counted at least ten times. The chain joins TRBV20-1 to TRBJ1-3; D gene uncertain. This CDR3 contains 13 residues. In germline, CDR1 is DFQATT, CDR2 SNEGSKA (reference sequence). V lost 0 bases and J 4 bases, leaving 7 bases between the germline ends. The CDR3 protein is CSARDPGGNTIYF. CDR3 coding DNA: TGCAGTGCTAGAGATCCTGGGGGAAACACCATATATTTT.

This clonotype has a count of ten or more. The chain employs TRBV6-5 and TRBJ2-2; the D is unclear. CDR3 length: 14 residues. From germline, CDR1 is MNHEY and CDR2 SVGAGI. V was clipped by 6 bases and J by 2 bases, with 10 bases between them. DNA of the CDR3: TGTGCCAGCAGAGTGGGGATTAACACCGGGGAGCTGTTTTTT. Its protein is CASRVGINTGELFF.

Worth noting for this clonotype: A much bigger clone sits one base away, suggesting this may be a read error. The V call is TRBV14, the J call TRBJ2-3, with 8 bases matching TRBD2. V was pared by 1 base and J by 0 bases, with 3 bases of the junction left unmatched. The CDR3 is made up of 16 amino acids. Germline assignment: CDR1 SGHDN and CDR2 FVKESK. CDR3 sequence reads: CASSQGVAGSTDTQYF. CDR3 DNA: TGTGCCAGCAGCCAAGGAGTAGCGGGGAGCACAGATACGCAGTATTTT.

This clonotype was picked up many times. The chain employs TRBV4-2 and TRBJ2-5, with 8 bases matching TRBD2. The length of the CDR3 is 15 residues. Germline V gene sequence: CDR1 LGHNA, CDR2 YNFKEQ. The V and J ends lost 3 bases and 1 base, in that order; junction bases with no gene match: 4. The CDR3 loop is CASSHPGGSQETQYF. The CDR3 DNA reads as TGTGCCAGCAGCCATCCGGGGGGGAGCCAAGAGACCCAGTACTTC.